This TCR beta chain was documented in a study of cytomegalovirus exposure and HLA in healthy donors. Study in general: Across a few hundred genotyped donors, roughly 85% landed in the Caucasian-associated ancestry cluster.

Germline V gives CDR1 GTSNPN, CDR2 SVGIG (reference sequence). CDR3 size: 13 residues. With 2 bases clipped from V and 9 bases from J, the junction kept 5 bases outside the gene matches. The PCR contained 60 Vbeta and 13 Jbeta primers. The protocol was immunoSEQ multiplex PCR, while the TCRdb copy is restricted to in-frame clones and leaves out a portion. Among about 160,000 clones listed, 80% to 90% were seen once. Points on this clone: The antigen remains unidentified.

Whole-study results and caveats: Later on, an analysis showed TCR association rates differing by HLA locus, with DRB1 the most and HLA-C the fewest. The CMV antigen specificity of three CMV-associated chains was confirmed through in vitro analysis.

The sequencing input was PBMCs. The TCR was taken from a woman aged 45-65 years in good health and CMV-seronegative. This sequence joins TRBV30 and TRBJ2-1; 9 positions match TRBD2. CDR3 amino acids: CAWSIAGASEQFF. The DNA of the CDR3 is TGTGCCTGGAGTATAGCGGGAGCGAGTGAGCAGTTCTTC.